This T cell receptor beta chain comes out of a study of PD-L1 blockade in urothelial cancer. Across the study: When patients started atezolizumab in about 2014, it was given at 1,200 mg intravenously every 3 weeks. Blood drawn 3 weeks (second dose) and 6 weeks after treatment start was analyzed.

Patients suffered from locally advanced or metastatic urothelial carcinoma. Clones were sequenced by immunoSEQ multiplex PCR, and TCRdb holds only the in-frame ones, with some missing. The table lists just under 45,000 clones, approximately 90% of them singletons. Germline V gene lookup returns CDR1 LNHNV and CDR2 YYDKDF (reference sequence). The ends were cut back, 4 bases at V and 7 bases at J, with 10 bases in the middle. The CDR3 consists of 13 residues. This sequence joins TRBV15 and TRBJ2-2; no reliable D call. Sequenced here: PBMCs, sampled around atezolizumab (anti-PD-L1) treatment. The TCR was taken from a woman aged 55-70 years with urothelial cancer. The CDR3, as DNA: TGTGCCACCAGCAACTCTCGAGACGGGGAGCTGTTTTTT. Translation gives CATSNSRDGELFF.